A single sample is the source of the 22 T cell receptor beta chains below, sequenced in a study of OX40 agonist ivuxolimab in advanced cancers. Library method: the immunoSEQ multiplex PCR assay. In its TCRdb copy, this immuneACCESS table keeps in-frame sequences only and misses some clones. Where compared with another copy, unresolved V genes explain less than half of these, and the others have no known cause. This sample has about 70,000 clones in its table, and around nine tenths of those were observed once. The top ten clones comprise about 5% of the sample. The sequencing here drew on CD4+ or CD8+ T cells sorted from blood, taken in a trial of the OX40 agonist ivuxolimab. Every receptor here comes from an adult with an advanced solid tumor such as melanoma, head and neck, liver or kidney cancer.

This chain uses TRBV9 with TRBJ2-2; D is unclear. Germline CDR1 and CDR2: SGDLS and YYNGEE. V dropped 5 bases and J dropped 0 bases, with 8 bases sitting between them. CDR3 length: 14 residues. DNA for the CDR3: TGTGCCAGCAGAAACACAGCGAACACCGGGGAGCTGTTTTTT. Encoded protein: CASRNTANTGELFF.

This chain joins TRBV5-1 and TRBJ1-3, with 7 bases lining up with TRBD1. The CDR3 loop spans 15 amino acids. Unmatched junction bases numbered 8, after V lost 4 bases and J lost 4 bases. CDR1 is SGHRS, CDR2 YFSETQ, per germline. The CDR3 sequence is CASSMGQIAGNTIYF. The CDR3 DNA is TGCGCCAGCAGCATGGGACAGATCGCCGGAAACACCATATATTTT. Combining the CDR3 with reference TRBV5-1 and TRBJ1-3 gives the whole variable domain KAGVTQTPRYLIKTRGQQVTLSCSPISGHRSVSWYQQTPGQGLQFLFEYFSETQRNKGNFPGRFSGRQFSNSRSEMNVSTLELGDSALYLCASSMGQIAGNTIYFGEGSWLTVV.

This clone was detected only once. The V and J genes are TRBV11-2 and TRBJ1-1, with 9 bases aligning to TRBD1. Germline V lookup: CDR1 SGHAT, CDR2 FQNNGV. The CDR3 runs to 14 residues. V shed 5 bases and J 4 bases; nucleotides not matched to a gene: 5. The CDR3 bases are TGTGCCAGCAGCCCGGACAGGGGCGGCACTGAAGCTTTCTTT. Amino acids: CASSPDRGGTEAFF.

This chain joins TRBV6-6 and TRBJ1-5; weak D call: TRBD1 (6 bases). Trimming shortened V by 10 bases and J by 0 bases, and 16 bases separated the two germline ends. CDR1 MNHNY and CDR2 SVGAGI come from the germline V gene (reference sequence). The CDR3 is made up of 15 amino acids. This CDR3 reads CATREGGISNQPQHF. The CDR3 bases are TGTGCCACACGTGAAGGGGGAATTAGCAATCAGCCCCAGCATTTT.

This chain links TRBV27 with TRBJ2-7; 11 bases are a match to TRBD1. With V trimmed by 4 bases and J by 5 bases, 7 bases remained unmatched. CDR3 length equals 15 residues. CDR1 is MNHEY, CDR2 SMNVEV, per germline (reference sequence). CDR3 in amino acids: CASSSIGQGAHEQYF. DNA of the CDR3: TGTGCCAGCAGTTCTATCGGACAGGGGGCCCACGAGCAGTACTTC.

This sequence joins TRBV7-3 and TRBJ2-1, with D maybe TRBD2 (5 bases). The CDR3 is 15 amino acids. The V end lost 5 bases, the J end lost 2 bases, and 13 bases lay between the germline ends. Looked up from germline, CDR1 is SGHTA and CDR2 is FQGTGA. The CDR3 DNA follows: TGTGCCAGCAGCCTAGCACCTGGGGCCTACAATGAGCAGTTCTTC. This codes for CASSLAPGAYNEQFF.

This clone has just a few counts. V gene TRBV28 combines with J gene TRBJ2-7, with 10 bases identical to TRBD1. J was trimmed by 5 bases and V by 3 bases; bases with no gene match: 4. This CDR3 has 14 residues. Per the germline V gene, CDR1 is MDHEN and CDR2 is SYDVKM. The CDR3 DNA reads TGTGCCAGCAGTTTCCTGGACAGGGGGGACGAGCAGTACTTC. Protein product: CASSFLDRGDEQYF.

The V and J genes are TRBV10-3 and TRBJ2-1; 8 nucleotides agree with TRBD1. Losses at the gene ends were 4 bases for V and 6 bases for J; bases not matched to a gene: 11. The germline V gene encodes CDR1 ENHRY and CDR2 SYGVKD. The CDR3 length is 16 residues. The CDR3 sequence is CAISGPDRGPANEQFF. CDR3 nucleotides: TGTGCCATCAGTGGTCCAGACAGGGGCCCTGCCAATGAGCAGTTCTTC.

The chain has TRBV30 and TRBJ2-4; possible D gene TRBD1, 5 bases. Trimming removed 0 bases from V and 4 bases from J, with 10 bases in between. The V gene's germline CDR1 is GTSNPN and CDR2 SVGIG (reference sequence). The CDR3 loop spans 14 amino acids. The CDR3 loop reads CAWSVGQGKNIQYF. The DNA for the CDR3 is TGTGCCTGGAGTGTAGGTCAGGGAAAAAACATTCAGTACTTC.

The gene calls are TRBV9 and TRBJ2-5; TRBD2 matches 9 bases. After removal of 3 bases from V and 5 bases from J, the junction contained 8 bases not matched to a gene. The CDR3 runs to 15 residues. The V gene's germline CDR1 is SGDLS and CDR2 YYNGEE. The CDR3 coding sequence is TGTGCCAGCAGCGCCCGCGGGAGGGCCTGGGAGACCCAGTACTTC. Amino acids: CASSARGRAWETQYF.

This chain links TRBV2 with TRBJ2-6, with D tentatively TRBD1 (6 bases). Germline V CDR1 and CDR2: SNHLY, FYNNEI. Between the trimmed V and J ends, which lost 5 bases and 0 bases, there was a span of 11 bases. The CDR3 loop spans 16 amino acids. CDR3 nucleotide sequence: TGTGCCAGCAGTTTCGGACAGAGCTCTGGGGCCAACGTCCTGACTTTC. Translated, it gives CASSFGQSSGANVLTF.

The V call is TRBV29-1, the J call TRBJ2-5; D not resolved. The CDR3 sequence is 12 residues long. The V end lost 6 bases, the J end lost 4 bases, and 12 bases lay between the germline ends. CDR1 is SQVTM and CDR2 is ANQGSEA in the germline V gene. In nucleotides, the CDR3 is TGCAGCGTACCCGGACGAGGAGAGACCCAGTACTTC. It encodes CSVPGRGETQYF.

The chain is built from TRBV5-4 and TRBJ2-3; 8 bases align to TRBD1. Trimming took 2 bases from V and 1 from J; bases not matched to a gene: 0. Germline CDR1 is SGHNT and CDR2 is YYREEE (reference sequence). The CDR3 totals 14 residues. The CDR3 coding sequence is TGTGCCAGCAGCTTACAGGGGGGCACAGATACGCAGTATTTT. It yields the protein CASSLQGGTDTQYF.

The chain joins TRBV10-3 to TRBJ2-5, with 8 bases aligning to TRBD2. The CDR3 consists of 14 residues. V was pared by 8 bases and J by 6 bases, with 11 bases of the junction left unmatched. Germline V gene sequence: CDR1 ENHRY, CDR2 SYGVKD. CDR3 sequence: CAIAWREDLKTQYF. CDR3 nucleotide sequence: TGTGCCATCGCTTGGCGGGAGGACCTCAAGACCCAGTACTTC.

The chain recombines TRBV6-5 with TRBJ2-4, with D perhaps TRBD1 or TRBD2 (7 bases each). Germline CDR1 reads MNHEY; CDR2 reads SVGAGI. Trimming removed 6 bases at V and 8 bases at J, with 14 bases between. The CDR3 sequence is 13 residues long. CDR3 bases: TGTGCCAGCAGACAACCAGGGGGGGACATTCAGTACTTC. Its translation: CASRQPGGDIQYF.

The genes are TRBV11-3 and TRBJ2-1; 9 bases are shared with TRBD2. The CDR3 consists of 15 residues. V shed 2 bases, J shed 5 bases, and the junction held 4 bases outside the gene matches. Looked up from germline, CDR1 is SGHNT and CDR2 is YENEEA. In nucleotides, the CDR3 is TGTGCCAGCAGCTTAACCGGACTAGCGAACAATGAGCAGTTCTTC. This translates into CASSLTGLANNEQFF.

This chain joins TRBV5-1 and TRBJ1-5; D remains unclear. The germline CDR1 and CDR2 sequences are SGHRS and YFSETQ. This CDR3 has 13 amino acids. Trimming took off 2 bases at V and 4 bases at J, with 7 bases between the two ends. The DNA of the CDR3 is TGCGCCAGCAGCTTCGGGAGTAATCAGCCCCAGCATTTT. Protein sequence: CASSFGSNQPQHF.

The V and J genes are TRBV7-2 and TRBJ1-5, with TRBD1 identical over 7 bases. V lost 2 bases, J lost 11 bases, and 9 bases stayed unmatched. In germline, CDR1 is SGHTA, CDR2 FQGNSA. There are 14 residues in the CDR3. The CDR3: CASSLSRGTGAQHF. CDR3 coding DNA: TGTGCCAGCAGCTTATCCAGGGGGACGGGGGCCCAGCATTTT.

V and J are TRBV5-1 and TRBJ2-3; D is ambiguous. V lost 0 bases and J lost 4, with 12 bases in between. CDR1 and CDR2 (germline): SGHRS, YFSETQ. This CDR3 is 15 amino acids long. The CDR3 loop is CASSLGPTSADTQYF. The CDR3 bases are TGCGCCAGCAGCTTGGGGCCCACCAGCGCAGATACGCAGTATTTT.

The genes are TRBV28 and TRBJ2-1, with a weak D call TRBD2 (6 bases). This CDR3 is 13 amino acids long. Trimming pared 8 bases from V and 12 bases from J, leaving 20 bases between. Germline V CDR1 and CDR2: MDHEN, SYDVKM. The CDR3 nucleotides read TGTGCCAGCGGTCTTACTAGCCCAAGGGGGCAGTTCTTC. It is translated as CASGLTSPRGQFF. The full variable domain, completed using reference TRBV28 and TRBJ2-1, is DVKVTQSSRYLVKRTGEKVFLECVQDMDHENMFWYRQDPGLGLRLIYFSYDVKMKEKGDIPEGYSVSREKKERFSLILESASTNQTSMYLCASGLTSPRGQFFGPGTRLTVL.

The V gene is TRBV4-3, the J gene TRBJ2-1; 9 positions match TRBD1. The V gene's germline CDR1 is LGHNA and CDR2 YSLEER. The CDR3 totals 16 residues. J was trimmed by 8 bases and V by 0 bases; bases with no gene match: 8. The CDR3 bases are TGCGCCAGCAGCCAAGAAGGGAGGACAGGGGTCGATGAGCAGTTCTTC. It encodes CASSQEGRTGVDEQFF.

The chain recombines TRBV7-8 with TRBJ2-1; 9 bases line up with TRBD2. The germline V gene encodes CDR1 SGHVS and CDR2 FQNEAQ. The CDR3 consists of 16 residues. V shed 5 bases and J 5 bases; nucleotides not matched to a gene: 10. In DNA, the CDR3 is TGTGCCAGCAGCCCGCACAGGGCTAGCGGGAACAATGAGCAGTTCTTC. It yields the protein CASSPHRASGNNEQFF.